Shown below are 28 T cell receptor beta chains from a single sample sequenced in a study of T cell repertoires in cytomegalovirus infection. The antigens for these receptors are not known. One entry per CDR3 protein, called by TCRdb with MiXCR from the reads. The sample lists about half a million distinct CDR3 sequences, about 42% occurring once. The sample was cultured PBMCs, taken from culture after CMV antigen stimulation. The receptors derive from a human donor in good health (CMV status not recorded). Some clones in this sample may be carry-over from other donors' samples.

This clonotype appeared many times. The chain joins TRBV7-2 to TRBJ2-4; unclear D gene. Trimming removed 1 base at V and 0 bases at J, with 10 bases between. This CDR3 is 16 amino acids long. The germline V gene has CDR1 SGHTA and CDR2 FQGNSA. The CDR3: CASSLDLTLAKNIQYF. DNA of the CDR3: TGTGCCAGCAGCTTAGATCTGACTCTAGCCAAAAACATTCAGTACTTC.

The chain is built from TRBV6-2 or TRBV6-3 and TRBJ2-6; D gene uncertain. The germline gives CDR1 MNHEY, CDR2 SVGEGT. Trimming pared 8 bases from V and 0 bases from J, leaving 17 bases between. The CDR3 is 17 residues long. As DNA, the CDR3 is TGTGCCAGCGGGATCAGGAGTAAGCTCTCTGGGGCCAACGTCCTGACTTTC. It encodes CASGIRSKLSGANVLTF.

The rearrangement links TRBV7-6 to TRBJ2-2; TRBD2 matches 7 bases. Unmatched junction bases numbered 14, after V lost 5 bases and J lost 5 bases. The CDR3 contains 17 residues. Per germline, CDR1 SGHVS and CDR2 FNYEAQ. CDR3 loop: CASSTRLAPTGTGELFF. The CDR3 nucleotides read TGTGCCAGCAGCACGAGACTAGCACCCACGGGGACCGGGGAGCTGTTTTTT.

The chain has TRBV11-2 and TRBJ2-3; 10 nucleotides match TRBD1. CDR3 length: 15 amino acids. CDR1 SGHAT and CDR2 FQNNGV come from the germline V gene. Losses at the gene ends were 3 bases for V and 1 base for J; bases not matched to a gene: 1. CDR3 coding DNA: TGTGCCAGCAGCTTTGGACAGGGGGGCACAGATACGCAGTATTTT. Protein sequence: CASSFGQGGTDTQYF.

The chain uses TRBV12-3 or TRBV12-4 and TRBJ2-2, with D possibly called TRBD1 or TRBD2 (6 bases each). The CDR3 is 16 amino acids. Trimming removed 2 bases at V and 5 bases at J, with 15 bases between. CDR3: CASSLYGGPRTGELFF. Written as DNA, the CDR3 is TGTGCCAGCAGTTTATATGGGGGGCCCCGAACCGGGGAGCTGTTTTTT.

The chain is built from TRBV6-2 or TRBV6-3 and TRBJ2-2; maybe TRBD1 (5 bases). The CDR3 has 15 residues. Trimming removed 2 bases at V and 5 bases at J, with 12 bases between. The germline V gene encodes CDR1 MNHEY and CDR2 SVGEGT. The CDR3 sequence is CASSYAQPGTGELFF. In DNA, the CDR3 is TGTGCCAGCAGTTACGCTCAACCAGGGACCGGGGAGCTGTTTTTT.

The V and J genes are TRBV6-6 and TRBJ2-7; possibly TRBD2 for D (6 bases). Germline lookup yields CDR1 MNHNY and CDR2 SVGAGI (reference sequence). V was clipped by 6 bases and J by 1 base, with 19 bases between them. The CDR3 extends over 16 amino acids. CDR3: CASSSLTAGRSYEQYF. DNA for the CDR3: TGTGCCAGCAGCTCGCTTACCGCGGGAAGGTCCTACGAGCAGTACTTC.

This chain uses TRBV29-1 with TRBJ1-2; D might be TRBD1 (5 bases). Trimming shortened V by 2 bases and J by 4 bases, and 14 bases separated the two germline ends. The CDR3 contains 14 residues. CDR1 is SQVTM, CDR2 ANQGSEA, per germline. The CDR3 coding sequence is TGCAGCGTTGAAACAATTGAGGGGATCTATGGCTACACCTTC. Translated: CSVETIEGIYGYTF.

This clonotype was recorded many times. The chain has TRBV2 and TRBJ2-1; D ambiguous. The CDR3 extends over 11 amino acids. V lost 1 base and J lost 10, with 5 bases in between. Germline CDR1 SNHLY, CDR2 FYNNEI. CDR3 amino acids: CASSEGAEQFF. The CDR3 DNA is TGTGCCAGCAGTGAAGGGGCCGAGCAGTTCTTC. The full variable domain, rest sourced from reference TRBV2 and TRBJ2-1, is EPEVTQTPSHQVTQMGQEVILRCVPISNHLYFYWYRQILGQKVEFLVSFYNNEISEKSEIFDDQFSVERPDGSNFTLKIRSTKLEDSAMYFCASSEGAEQFFGPGTRLTVL.

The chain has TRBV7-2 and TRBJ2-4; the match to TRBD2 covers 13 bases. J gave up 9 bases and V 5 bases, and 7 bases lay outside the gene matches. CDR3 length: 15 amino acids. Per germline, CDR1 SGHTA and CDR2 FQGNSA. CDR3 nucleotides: TGTGCCAGCAGCCCAAGGACTAGCGGGAGAATCATTCAGTACTTC. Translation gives CASSPRTSGRIIQYF.

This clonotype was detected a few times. The CDR3 DNA sequence: TGTGCCAGCGCGGACAGGCCCCACTATGGCTACACCTTC. Its protein product is CASADRPHYGYTF. The J gene is TRBJ1-2, the V gene TRBV6-5; TRBD1 matches at 7 bases. The trim removed 8 bases at V and 3 bases at J, leaving 6 bases unmatched. The CDR3 has 13 residues. CDR1 is MNHEY, CDR2 SVGAGI, per germline.

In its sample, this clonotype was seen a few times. CDR3 region: CASSLSGTGFEQYF. As DNA, the CDR3 is TGTGCCAGCAGCTTGTCCGGGACAGGGTTCGAGCAGTACTTC. The gene calls are TRBV7-9 and TRBJ2-7, with TRBD1 matching 9 bases. Trimming at V came to 3 bases and at J to 6 bases, leaving 6 bases not matched to a gene. This CDR3 region has 14 residues. Germline CDR1 reads SEHNR; CDR2 reads FQNEAQ (reference sequence). Based on the CDR3 plus reference TRBV7-9 and TRBJ2-7, the full variable domain is DTGVSQNPRHKITKRGQNVTFRCDPISEHNRLYWYRQTLGQGPEFLTYFQNEAQLEKSRLLSDRFSAERPKGSFSTLEIQRTEQGDSAMYLCASSLSGTGFEQYFGPGTRLTVT.

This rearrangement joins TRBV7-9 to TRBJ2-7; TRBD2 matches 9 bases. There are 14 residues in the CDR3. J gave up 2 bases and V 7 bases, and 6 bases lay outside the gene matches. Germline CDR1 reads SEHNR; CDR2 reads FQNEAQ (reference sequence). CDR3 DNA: TGTGCCAGCACCCCTAGCGGGACCCCCTACGAGCAGTACTTC. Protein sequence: CASTPSGTPYEQYF.

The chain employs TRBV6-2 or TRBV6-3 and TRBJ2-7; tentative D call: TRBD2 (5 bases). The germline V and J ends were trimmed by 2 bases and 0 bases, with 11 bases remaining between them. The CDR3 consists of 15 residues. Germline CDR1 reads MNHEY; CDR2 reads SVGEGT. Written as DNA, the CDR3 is TGTGCCAGCAGTTACGGGAGCCGGGCCTCCTACGAGCAGTACTTC. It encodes CASSYGSRASYEQYF.

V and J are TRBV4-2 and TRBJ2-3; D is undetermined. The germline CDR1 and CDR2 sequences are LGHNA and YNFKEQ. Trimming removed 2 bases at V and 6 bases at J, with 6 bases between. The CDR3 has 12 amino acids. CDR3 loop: CASSQPQDTQYF. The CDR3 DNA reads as TGTGCCAGCAGCCAACCCCAGGATACGCAGTATTTT.

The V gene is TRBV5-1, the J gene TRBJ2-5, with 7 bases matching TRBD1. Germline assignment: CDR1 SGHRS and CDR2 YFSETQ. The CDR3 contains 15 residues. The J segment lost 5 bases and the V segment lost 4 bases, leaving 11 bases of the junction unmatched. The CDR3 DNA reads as TGCGCCAGCAGCCTAAGACAGGGAAGTGACGAGACCCAGTACTTC. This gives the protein CASSLRQGSDETQYF.

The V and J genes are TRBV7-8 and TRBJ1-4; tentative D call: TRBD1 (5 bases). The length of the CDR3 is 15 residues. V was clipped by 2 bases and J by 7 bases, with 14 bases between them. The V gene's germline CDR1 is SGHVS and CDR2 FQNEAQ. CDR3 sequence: CASSLRLLRGEKLFF. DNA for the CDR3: TGTGCCAGCAGCTTACGGTTGCTAAGGGGTGAAAAACTGTTTTTT. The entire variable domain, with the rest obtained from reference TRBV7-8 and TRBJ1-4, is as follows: GAGVSQSPRYKVAKRGQDVALRCDPISGHVSLFWYQQALGQGPEFLTYFQNEAQLDKSGLPSDRFFAERPEGSVSTLKIQRTQQEDSAVYLCASSLRLLRGEKLFFGSGTQLSVL.

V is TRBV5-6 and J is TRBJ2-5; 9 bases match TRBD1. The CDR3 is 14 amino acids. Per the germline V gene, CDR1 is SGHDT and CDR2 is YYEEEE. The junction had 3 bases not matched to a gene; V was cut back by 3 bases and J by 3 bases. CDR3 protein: CASSYRTGEETQYF. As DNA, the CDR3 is TGTGCCAGCAGCTACAGGACAGGGGAAGAGACCCAGTACTTC.

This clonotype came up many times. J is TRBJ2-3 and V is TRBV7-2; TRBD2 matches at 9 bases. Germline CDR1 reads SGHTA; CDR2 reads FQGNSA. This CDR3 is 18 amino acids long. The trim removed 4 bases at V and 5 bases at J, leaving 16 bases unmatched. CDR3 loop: CASSYKSYAGGPGDTQYF. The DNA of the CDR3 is TGTGCCAGCAGCTACAAGTCCTATGCGGGGGGGCCGGGAGATACGCAGTATTTT.

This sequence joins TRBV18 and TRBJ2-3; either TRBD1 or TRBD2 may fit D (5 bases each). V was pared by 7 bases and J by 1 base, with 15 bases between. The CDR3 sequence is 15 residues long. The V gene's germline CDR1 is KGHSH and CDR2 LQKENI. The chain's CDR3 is CASFAREGGTDTQYF. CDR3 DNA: TGTGCCAGCTTCGCCCGGGAAGGGGGCACAGATACGCAGTATTTT.

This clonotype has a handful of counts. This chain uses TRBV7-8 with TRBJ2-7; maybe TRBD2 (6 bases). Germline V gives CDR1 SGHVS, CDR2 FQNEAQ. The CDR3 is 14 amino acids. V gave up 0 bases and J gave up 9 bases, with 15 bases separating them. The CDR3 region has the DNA TGTGCCAGCAGCTTAGCTGGCTTCGTCGGGGGGCAGTACTTC. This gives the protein CASSLAGFVGGQYF.

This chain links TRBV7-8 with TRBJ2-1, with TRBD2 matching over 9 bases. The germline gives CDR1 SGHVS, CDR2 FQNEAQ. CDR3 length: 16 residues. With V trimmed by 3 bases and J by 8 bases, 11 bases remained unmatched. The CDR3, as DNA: TGTGCCAGCAGCTTCCCCCGCGTAGCGGGAGAGGATGAGCAGTTCTTC. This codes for CASSFPRVAGEDEQFF. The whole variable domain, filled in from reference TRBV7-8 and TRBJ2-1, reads GAGVSQSPRYKVAKRGQDVALRCDPISGHVSLFWYQQALGQGPEFLTYFQNEAQLDKSGLPSDRFFAERPEGSVSTLKIQRTQQEDSAVYLCASSFPRVAGEDEQFFGPGTRLTVL.

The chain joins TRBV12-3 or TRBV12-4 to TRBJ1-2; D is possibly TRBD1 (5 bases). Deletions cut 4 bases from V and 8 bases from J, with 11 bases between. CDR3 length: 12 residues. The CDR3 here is CASSSSGLGYTF. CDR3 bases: TGTGCCAGCAGTTCGTCAGGGCTAGGCTACACCTTC.

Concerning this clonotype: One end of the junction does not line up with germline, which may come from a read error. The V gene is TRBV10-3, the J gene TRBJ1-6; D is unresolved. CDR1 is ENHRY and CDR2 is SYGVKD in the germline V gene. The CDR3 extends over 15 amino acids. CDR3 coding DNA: TGTGCCATCAGTGACTCTACACCCTACAATTCACCCCTCCACTTT. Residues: CAISDSTPYNSPLHF.

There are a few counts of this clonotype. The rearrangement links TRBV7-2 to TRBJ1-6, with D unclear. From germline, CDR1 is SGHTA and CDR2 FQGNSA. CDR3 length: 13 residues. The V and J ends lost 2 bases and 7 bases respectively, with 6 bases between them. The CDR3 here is CASSLNRNSPLHF. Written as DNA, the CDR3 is TGTGCCAGCAGCTTAAACAGAAATTCACCCCTCCACTTT.

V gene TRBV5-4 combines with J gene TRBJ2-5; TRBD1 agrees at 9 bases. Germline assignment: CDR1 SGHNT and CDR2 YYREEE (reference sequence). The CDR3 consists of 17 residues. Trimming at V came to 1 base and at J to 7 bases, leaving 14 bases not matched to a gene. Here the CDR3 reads CASSLLGGTGGMGTQYF. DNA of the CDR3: TGTGCCAGCAGCTTGTTGGGAGGAACAGGGGGCATGGGGACCCAGTACTTC.

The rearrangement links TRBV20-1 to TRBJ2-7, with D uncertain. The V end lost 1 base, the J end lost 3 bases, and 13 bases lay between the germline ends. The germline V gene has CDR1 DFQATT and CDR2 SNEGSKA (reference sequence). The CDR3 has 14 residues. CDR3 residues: CSARGQILVYEQYF. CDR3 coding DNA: TGCAGTGCTAGAGGCCAGATCCTGGTCTACGAGCAGTACTTC.

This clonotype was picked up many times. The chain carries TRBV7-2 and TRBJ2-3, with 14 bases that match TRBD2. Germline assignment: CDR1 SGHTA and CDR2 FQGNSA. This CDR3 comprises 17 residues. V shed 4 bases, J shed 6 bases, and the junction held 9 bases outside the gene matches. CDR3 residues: CASSSRLAGGPGDTQYF. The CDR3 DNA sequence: TGTGCCAGCAGCTCGAGACTAGCGGGAGGGCCCGGGGATACGCAGTATTTT.